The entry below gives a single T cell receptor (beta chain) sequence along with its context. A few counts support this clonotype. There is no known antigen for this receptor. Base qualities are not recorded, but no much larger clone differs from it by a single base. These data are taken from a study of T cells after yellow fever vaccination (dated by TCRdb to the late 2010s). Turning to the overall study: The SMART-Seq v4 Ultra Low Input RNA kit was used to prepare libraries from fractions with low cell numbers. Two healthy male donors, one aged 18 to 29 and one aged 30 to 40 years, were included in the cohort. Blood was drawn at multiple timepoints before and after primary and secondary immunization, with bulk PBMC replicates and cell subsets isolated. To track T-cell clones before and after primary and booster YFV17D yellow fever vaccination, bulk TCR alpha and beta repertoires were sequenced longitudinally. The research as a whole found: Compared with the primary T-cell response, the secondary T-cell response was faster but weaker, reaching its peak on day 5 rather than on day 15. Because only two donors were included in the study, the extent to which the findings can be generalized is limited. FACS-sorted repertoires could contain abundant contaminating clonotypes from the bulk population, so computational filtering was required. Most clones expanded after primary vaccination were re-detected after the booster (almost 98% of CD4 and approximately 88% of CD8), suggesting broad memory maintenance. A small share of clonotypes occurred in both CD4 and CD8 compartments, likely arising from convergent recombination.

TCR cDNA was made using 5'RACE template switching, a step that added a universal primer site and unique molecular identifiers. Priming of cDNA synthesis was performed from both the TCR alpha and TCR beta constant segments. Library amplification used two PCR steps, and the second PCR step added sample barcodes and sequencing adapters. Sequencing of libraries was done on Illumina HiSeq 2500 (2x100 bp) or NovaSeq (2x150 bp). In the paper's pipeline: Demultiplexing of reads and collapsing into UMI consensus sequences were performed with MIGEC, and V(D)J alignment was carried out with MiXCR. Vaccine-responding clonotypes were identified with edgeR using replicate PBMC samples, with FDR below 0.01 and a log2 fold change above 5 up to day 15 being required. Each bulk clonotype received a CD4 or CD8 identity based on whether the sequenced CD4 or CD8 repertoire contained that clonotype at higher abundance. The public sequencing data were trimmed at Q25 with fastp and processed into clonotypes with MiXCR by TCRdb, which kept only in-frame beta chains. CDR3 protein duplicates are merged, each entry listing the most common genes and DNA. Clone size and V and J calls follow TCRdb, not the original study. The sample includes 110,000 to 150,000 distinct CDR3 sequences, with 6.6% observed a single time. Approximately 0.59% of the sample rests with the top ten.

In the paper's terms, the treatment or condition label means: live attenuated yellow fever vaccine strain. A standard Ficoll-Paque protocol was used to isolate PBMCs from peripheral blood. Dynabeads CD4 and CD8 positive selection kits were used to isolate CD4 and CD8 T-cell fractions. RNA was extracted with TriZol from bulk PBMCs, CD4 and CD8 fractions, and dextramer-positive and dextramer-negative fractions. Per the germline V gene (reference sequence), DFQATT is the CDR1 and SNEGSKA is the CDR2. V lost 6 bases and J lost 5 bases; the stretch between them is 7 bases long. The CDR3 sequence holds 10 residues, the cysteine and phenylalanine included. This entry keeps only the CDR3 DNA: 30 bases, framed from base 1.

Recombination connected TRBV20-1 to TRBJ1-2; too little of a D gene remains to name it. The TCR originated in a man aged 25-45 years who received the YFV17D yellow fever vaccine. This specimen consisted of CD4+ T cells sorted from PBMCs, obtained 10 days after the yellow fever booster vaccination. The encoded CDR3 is CSAATYGYTF. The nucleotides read TGCAGTGCGGCGACTTATGGCTACACCTTC.